Listed here are 24 T cell receptor beta chains from one sample, sequenced in a study of CD8 T cells in ankylosing spondylitis. TCRdb re-called the 5' RACE reads through MiXCR, storing one row per CDR3 protein. This sample has more than 150,000 distinct CDR3 sequences, with about an eighth found just once. Sequencing was performed on blood, either unsorted or a sorted T cell fraction (not recorded which). Receptors originate from a female donor with ankylosing spondylitis or in good health (not recorded which).

This clonotype came up many times. This chain connects TRBV7-9 to TRBJ2-1; 11 bases align to TRBD2. Germline trimming cut 8 bases from V and 8 bases from J; bases unmatched to any gene: 11. The CDR3 extends over 15 amino acids. Germline V lookup: CDR1 SEHNR, CDR2 FQNEAQ (reference sequence). The CDR3 reads CASGTSGGWVDEQFF. Here the CDR3 DNA reads TGTGCCAGCGGAACTAGCGGGGGTTGGGTGGATGAGCAGTTCTTC.

Details on this clonotype: A much larger clone sits a single nucleotide away, making a read error possible. CDR3 nucleotide sequence: TGTGCCAGCAGTTTGAGTGGGCCTAGTCAGCCCCAGCATTTT. It encodes CASSLSGPSQPQHF. The V call is TRBV12-3 or TRBV12-4, the J call TRBJ1-5; D is undetermined. V gave up 3 bases and J gave up 6 bases, with 12 bases separating them. This CDR3 has 14 residues.

This clonotype has only a few counts. The gene calls are TRBV9 and TRBJ2-5; weak D call: TRBD2 (6 bases). V lost 0 bases and J 1 base, leaving 10 bases between the germline ends. This CDR3 is 15 amino acids long. Germline loops: CDR1 SGDLS, CDR2 YYNGEE. CDR3 protein: CASSVAGTGQETQYF. CDR3 nucleotide sequence: TGTGCCAGCAGCGTAGCCGGGACTGGCCAAGAGACCCAGTACTTC.

Many counts were recorded for this clonotype. This chain uses TRBV7-8 with TRBJ1-5; possible D gene TRBD1, 6 bases. CDR1 SGHVS and CDR2 FQNEAQ come from the germline V gene. The length of the CDR3 is 18 residues. V was shortened by 1 base and J by 0 bases, with 16 bases between the two germline ends. The CDR3 coding sequence is TGTGCCAGCAGCTTAGTCGCGGGGACAAGGGTTAGCAATCAGCCCCAGCATTTT. It is translated as CASSLVAGTRVSNQPQHF.

In this sample, this clonotype turned up many times. The chain joins TRBV24-1 to TRBJ2-2; D unclear. Trimming took 4 bases from V and 5 from J, leaving 13 bases between them. Germline V lookup: CDR1 KGHDR, CDR2 SFDVKD. The CDR3 has 15 residues. In DNA form, the CDR3 reads TGTGCCACCAGTGACCTACCCTTAGGAACCGGGGAGCTGTTTTTT. Amino acids: CATSDLPLGTGELFF.

This clonotype was counted only a few times. The chain has TRBV25-1 and TRBJ2-7, with D perhaps being TRBD1 or TRBD2 (5 bases each). This CDR3 has 15 residues. Germline loops: CDR1 MGHDK, CDR2 SYGVNS. The V gene lost 0 bases and the J gene lost 6 bases, with 15 bases spanning the gap. The CDR3 here is CASSEYGREWGEQYF. The CDR3 DNA reads as TGTGCCAGCAGTGAATACGGCAGGGAGTGGGGCGAGCAGTACTTC.

V gene TRBV19 combines with J gene TRBJ1-3, with no clear D. The CDR3 has 13 residues. Trimming removed 5 bases at V and 5 bases at J, with 10 bases between. Germline V gives CDR1 LNHDA, CDR2 SQIVND (reference sequence). DNA of the CDR3: TGTGCCAGTAGTCAAGGACGCAGAAACACCATATATTTT. It encodes CASSQGRRNTIYF. Full variable domain (missing parts from reference TRBV19 and TRBJ1-3): DGGITQSPKYLFRKEGQNVTLSCEQNLNHDAMYWYRQDPGQGLRLIYYSQIVNDFQKGDIAEGYSVSREKKESFPLTVTSAQKNPTAFYLCASSQGRRNTIYFGEGSWLTVV.

This clonotype has more than one count but fewer than ten. The rearrangement links TRBV6-1 to TRBJ2-1; 10 positions agree with TRBD1. With V trimmed by 6 bases and J by 5 bases, 10 bases remained unmatched. CDR1 is MNHNS and CDR2 is SASEGT in the germline V gene. CDR3 length equals 16 residues. In DNA form, the CDR3 reads TGTGCCAGCAGATCCTTGGACAGGGGGACCCACAATGAGCAGTTCTTC. It specifies CASRSLDRGTHNEQFF.

This clonotype turned up a few times. The chain combines TRBV7-2 with TRBJ2-2, with TRBD1 matching 9 bases. Trimming removed 3 bases from V and 5 bases from J; junction bases left unmatched: 4. This CDR3 region has 15 residues. In germline, CDR1 is SGHTA, CDR2 FQGNSA. CDR3: CASSLDRGRTGELFF. CDR3 bases: TGTGCCAGCAGCTTGGACAGGGGTCGTACCGGGGAGCTGTTTTTT.

V gene TRBV15 combines with J gene TRBJ2-7, with unresolved D. CDR3 length: 17 amino acids. The germline CDR1 and CDR2 sequences are LNHNV and YYDKDF (reference sequence). V shed 0 bases and J shed 2 bases, with 17 bases lying between them. CDR3 sequence (DNA): TGTGCCACCAGCAGAGATCCCAGAGATAGTAGGGCCTACGAGCAGTACTTC. Amino acid sequence: CATSRDPRDSRAYEQYF.

This clonotype was picked up many times. V is TRBV12-3 or TRBV12-4 and J is TRBJ1-3; D gene uncertain. The CDR3 covers 15 residues. Deletions cut 3 bases from V and 0 bases from J, with 9 bases between. This chain's CDR3 is CASSFGRSSGNTIYF. The CDR3 DNA reads as TGTGCCAGCAGTTTTGGCCGCAGCTCTGGAAACACCATATATTTT.

This chain connects TRBV5-1 to TRBJ1-1, with D maybe TRBD1 (5 bases). Germline CDR1 and CDR2: SGHRS and YFSETQ. V lost 1 base to trimming and J lost 1 base, with 11 bases between them. The CDR3 has 15 amino acids. The CDR3 region has the DNA TGCGCCAGCAGCTTGACGGGGCAAGCGAACACTGAAGCTTTCTTT. Encoded protein: CASSLTGQANTEAFF. The full variable domain, with the rest looked up from reference TRBV5-1 and TRBJ1-1, is KAGVTQTPRYLIKTRGQQVTLSCSPISGHRSVSWYQQTPGQGLQFLFEYFSETQRNKGNFPGRFSGRQFSNSRSEMNVSTLELGDSALYLCASSLTGQANTEAFFGQGTRLTVV.

This clonotype was counted a few times. This chain links TRBV9 with TRBJ2-2; the D gene is possibly TRBD1 (5 bases). The CDR3 sequence is 15 residues long. Germline lookup yields CDR1 SGDLS and CDR2 YYNGEE. V was shortened by 6 bases and J by 0 bases, with 12 bases between the two germline ends. For the CDR3, the DNA is TGTGCCAGCACAGTGACAGACACGAACACCGGGGAGCTGTTTTTT. The encoded protein is CASTVTDTNTGELFF.

The J gene is TRBJ2-5, the V gene TRBV12-3 or TRBV12-4; TRBD2 agrees at 9 bases. The V segment lost 6 bases and the J segment 2 bases; nucleotides outside the gene matches: 7. There are 15 residues in the CDR3. The CDR3 nucleotides are TGTGCCAGCAGCTTTAGACTAGCGGATCAAGAGACCCAGTACTTC. Encoded protein: CASSFRLADQETQYF.

The chain uses TRBV7-9 and TRBJ1-4, with D possibly being TRBD1 (6 bases). CDR3 size: 14 residues. Germline values: CDR1 SEHNR, CDR2 FQNEAQ (reference sequence). Trimming stripped 5 bases from V and 8 bases from J, with 15 bases between. The DNA for the CDR3 is TGTGCCAGCAGCCCCACTTTGCAGGGGGAAAAACTGTTTTTT. Translated: CASSPTLQGEKLFF.

This clonotype has a count of ten or more. The chain combines TRBV29-1 with TRBJ1-1; D is uncertain. CDR1 and CDR2 (germline): SQVTM, ANQGSEA. The CDR3 covers 10 residues. V lost 7 bases and J lost 5, with 8 bases in between. The CDR3 reads CSATGTEAFF. The CDR3 DNA reads as TGCAGCGCCACCGGAACTGAAGCTTTCTTT.

The chain uses TRBV7-2 and TRBJ2-5; D may be TRBD1 or TRBD2 (5 bases each). This CDR3 is built from 16 residues. With 2 bases removed from V and 5 bases from J, the gap between germline ends came to 18 bases. In germline, CDR1 is SGHTA, CDR2 FQGNSA. CDR3 loop: CASSLTGTFKGETQYF. The CDR3 DNA follows: TGTGCCAGCAGCTTAACCGGGACGTTTAAGGGGGAGACCCAGTACTTC.

This clonotype was counted a few times. The chain joins TRBV6-2 or TRBV6-3 to TRBJ2-7; TRBD2 matches at 9 bases. This CDR3 comprises 13 residues. With V trimmed by 6 bases and J by 3 bases, 3 bases remained unmatched. CDR1 and CDR2 from the germline V gene are MNHEY and SVGEGT. The CDR3 spells CASRPSGNYEQYF. The CDR3 nucleotides are TGTGCCAGCAGACCTAGCGGGAACTACGAGCAGTACTTC.

This clonotype came up a few times. One end of the junction fails to match germline, which may point to a read error. The chain joins TRBV5-1 to TRBJ2-7; possible D gene TRBD2, 6 bases. The CDR3 loop spans 13 amino acids. Germline V gives CDR1 SGHRS, CDR2 YFSETQ. The CDR3 DNA follows: TGCGCCAGCAGCTCGGACTACTCCCACGAGCAGTACTTC. It is translated as CASSSDYSHEQYF.

This clonotype came up many times. The rearrangement uses TRBV7-8 and TRBJ2-7; the D is unclear. The germline CDR1 and CDR2 sequences are SGHVS and FQNEAQ. The CDR3 runs 13 residues. Trimming stripped 4 bases from V and 2 bases from J, with 9 bases between. This CDR3 is CASSYAPAYEQYF. The CDR3 DNA reads TGTGCCAGCAGCTATGCTCCGGCCTACGAGCAGTACTTC.

This clonotype was counted ten times or more. The chain carries TRBV4-3 and TRBJ1-5; D unclear. V gave up 0 bases and J gave up 5 bases, with 8 bases separating them. The CDR3 has 14 residues. The V gene's germline CDR1 is LGHNA and CDR2 YSLEER. The CDR3 sequence: CASSQDTSHQPQHF. The CDR3 DNA is TGCGCCAGCAGCCAAGACACCTCACATCAGCCCCAGCATTTT.

The table lists this clonotype with many counts. The V gene is TRBV5-1, the J gene TRBJ1-4; D not certain. V was trimmed by 3 bases and J by 3 bases, leaving 9 bases between them. There are 14 residues in the CDR3. Per germline, CDR1 SGHRS and CDR2 YFSETQ. The CDR3 DNA follows: TGCGCCAGCAGCTGGCGGGCTTCTAATGAAAAACTGTTTTTT. Its translation is CASSWRASNEKLFF. The full variable domain, its missing parts supplied by reference TRBV5-1 and TRBJ1-4, is KAGVTQTPRYLIKTRGQQVTLSCSPISGHRSVSWYQQTPGQGLQFLFEYFSETQRNKGNFPGRFSGRQFSNSRSEMNVSTLELGDSALYLCASSWRASNEKLFFGSGTQLSVL.

The chain recombines TRBV9 with TRBJ2-2, with TRBD2 as a possible D gene (6 bases). The germline V gene encodes CDR1 SGDLS and CDR2 YYNGEE. The CDR3 has 15 residues. V lost 5 bases, J lost 3 bases, and 14 bases lay in between. The CDR3 is CASRYGGMDTGELFF. Here the CDR3 DNA reads TGTGCCAGCAGATATGGCGGGATGGACACCGGGGAGCTGTTTTTT.

This clonotype was observed many times. This chain uses TRBV6-1 with TRBJ2-7, with a possible D match to TRBD1 (6 bases). Germline values: CDR1 MNHNS, CDR2 SASEGT. This CDR3 contains 14 residues. Trimming left V 6 bases short and J 4 bases short, with 16 bases between. CDR3 in amino acids: CASRQNDRTYEQYF. The DNA of the CDR3 is TGTGCCAGCAGGCAGAACGACAGGACTTACGAGCAGTACTTC.